This T cell receptor (beta chain) was retrieved from a study of Graves' ophthalmopathy and Graves' hyperthyroidism. The authors amplified TCR beta CDR3 regions from RNA transcripts. RT-PCR was first run with HTBI primers, then multiplex PCR in a second round. TCRdb reprocessed the multiplex PCR reads via MiXCR and lists one record per CDR3 protein. The table has approximately 380,000 distinct CDR3 sequences, roughly 21% seen once. At least ten counts were recorded for this clonotype. Trimming shortened V by 9 bases and J by 5 bases, and 8 bases separated the two germline ends. CDR3 length equals 12 residues. Germline CDR1 reads MNHEY; CDR2 reads SVGEGT.

The rearrangement joins TRBV6-2 or TRBV6-3 to TRBJ2-6; tentatively, D is TRBD1 (6 bases). The receptor's source is a woman aged 18-29 years with stable Graves' hyperthyroidism. What was sequenced was peripheral blood. The CDR3 reads CASRGWANVLTF. In DNA, the CDR3 is TGTGCCAGTAGGGGGTGGGCCAACGTCCTGACTTTC.